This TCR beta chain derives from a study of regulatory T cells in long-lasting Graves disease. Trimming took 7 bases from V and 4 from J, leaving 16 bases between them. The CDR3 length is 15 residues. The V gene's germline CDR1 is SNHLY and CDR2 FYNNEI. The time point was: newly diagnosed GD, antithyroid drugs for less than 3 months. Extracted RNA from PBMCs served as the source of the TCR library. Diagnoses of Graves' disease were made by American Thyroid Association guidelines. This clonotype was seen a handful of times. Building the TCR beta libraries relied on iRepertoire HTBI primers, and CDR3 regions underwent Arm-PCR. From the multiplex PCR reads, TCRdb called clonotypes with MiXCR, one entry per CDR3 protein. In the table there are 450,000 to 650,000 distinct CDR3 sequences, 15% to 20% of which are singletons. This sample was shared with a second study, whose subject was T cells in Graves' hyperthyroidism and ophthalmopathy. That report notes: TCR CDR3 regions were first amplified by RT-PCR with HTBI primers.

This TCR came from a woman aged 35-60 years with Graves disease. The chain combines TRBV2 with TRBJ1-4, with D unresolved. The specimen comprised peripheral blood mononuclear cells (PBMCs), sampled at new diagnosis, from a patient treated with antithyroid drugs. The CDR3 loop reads CASNERALSNEKLFF. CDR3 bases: TGTGCCAGCAACGAACGGGCACTAAGTAATGAAAAACTGTTTTTT.